This T cell receptor beta chain was documented in a study of blood T cells in healthy people across ages. A second about 6 to 11 cycle PCR used barcoded and J-beta primers. Researchers report that each sample yielded at least 2.5 million CDR3-containing paired-end reads. From the 5' RACE reads, TCRdb called clonotypes with MiXCR, one entry per CDR3 protein. The table shows 650,000 to 1,000,000 distinct CDR3 sequences, with approximately 35% occurring only once. Findings and limits, study-wide: A strong correlation between TCR beta diversity and naive T cell percentage was seen. Per million T cells, TCR beta diversity dropped about linearly as age rose.

Notes on this clonotype: Its specificity is not known.

Material: blood. The TCR originated in a man aged 18 to 35 in good health.

The CDR3 DNA reads TGTGCTAGTGGTCCAGACCCGGGCACCGGCTACACCTTC. Amino acids: CASGPDPGTGYTF. The chain recombines TRBV12-5 with TRBJ1-2; the D is unclear. Germline CDR1 is LGHNT and CDR2 is FRNRAP. CDR3 size: 13 residues. V gave up 5 bases and J gave up 8 bases, with 15 bases separating them. The entire variable domain, with the rest obtained from reference TRBV12-5 and TRBJ1-2, is as follows: DARVTQTPRHKVTEMGQEVTMRCQPILGHNTVFWYRQTMMQGLELLAYFRNRAPLDDSGMPKDRFSAEMPDATLATLKIQPSEPRDSAVYFCASGPDPGTGYTFGSGTRLTVV.